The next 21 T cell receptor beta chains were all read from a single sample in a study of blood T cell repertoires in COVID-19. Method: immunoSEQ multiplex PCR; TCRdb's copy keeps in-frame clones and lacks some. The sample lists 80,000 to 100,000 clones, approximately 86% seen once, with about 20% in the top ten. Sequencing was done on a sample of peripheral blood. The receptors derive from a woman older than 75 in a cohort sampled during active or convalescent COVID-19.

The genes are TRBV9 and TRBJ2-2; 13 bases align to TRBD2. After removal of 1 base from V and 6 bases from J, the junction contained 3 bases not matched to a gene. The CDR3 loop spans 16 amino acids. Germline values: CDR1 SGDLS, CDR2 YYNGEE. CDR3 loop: CASSVRLAGGAGELFF. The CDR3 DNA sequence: TGTGCCAGCAGCGTAAGACTAGCGGGAGGTGCCGGGGAGCTGTTTTTT. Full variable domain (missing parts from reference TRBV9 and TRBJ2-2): DSGVTQTPKHLITATGQRVTLRCSPRSGDLSVYWYQQSLDQGLQFLIQYYNGEERAKGNILERFSAQQFPDLHSELNLSSLELGDSALYFCASSVRLAGGAGELFFGEGSRLTVL.

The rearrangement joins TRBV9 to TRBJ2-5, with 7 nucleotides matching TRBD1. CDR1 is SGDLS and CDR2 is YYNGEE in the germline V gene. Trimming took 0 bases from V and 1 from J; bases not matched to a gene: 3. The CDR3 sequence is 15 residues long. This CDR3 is CASSVATGSQETQYF. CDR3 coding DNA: TGTGCCAGCAGCGTAGCGACAGGGTCCCAAGAGACCCAGTACTTC.

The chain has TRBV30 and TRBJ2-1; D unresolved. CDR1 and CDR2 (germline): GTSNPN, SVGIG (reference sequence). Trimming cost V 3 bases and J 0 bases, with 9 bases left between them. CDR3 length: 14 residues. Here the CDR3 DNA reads TGTGCCTGGAGCCGCAGAAGCTCCTACAATGAGCAGTTCTTC. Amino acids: CAWSRRSSYNEQFF.

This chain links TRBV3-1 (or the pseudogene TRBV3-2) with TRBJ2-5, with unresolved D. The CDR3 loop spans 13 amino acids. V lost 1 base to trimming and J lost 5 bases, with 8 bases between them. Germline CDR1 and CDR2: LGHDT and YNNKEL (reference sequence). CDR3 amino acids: CASSQVAAETQYF. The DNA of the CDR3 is TGTGCCAGCAGCCAAGTAGCCGCGGAGACCCAGTACTTC.

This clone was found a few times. The CDR3 is CASSKSPTGMGTEAFF. The CDR3 DNA reads as TGTGCCAGCAGCAAATCACCGACAGGGATGGGGACTGAAGCTTTCTTT. The chain joins TRBV21-1 to TRBJ1-1; TRBD1, the table's D call, lacks a check against the DNA. TRBV21-1 is termed a pseudogene. The CDR3 runs to 16 residues.

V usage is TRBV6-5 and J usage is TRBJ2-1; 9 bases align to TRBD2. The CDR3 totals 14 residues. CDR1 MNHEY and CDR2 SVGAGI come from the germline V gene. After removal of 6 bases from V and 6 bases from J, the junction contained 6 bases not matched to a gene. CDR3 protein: CASSVAGEINEQFF. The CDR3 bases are TGTGCCAGCAGCGTAGCGGGAGAAATCAATGAGCAGTTCTTC.

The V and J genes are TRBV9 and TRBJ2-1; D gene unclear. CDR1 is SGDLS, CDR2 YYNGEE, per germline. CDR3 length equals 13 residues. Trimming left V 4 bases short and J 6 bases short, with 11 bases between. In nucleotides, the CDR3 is TGTGCCAGCAGCCCCAGCCCAGGCAATGAGCAGTTCTTC. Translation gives CASSPSPGNEQFF.

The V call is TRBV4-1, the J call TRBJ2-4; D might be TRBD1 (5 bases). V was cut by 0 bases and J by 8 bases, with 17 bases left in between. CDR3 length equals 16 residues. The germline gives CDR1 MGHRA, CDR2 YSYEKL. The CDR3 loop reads CASSQDRSGIVDIQYF. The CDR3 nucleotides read TGCGCCAGCAGCCAAGATAGATCAGGGATTGTTGACATTCAGTACTTC.

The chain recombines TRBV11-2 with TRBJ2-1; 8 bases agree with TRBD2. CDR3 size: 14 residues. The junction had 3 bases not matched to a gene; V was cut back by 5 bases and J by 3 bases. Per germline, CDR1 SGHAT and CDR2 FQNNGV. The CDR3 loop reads CASSPGTSYNEQFF. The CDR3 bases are TGTGCCAGCAGCCCGGGGACTAGCTACAATGAGCAGTTCTTC.

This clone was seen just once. CDR3 DNA sequence: TGCGCCAGCAGAGACAGGGGGTATAATTCACCCCTCCACTTT. Protein: CASRDRGYNSPLHF. The V call is TRBV5-1, the J call TRBJ1-6; 9 bases are shared with TRBD1. With 5 bases clipped from V and 4 bases from J, the junction kept 1 base outside the gene matches. The CDR3 runs to 14 residues. Germline-derived CDR1 and CDR2 are SGHRS and YFSETQ.

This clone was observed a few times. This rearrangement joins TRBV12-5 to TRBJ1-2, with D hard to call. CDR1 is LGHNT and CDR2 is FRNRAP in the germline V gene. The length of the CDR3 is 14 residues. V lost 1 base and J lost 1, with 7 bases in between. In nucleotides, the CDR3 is TGTGCTAGTGGTTTGGGGGCCCTTAACTATGGCTACACCTTC. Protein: CASGLGALNYGYTF.

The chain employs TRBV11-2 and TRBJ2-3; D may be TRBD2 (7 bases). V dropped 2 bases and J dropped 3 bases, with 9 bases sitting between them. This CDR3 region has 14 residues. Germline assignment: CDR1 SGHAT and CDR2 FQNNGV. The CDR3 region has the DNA TGTGCCAGCAGCTTAAGGGGGGGAACAGATACGCAGTATTTT. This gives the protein CASSLRGGTDTQYF. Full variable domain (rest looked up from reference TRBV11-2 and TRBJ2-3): EAGVAQSPRYKIIEKRQSVAFWCNPISGHATLYWYQQILGQGPKLLIQFQNNGVVDDSQLPKDRFSAERLKGVDSTLKIQPAKLEDSAVYLCASSLRGGTDTQYFGPGTRLTVL.

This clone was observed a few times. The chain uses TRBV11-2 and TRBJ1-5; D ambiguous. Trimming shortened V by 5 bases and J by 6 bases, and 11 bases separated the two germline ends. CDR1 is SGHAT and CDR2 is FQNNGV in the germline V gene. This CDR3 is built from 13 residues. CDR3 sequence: CASSLIAGQPQHF. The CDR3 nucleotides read TGTGCCAGCAGCCTCATCGCGGGTCAGCCCCAGCATTTT.

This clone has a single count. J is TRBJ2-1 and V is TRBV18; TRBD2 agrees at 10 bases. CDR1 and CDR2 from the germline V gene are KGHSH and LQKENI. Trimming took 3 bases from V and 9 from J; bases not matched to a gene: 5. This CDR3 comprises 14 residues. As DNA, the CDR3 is TGTGCCAGCTCACCGCCTAGCGGGAGAATTGAGCAGTTCTTC. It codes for CASSPPSGRIEQFF.

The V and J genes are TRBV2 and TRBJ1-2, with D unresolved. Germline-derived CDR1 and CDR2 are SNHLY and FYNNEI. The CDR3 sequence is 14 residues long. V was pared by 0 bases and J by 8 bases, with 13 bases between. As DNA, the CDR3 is TGTGCCAGCAGTGAAGCGCAATGGTTGCAGGGCTACACCTTC. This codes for CASSEAQWLQGYTF.

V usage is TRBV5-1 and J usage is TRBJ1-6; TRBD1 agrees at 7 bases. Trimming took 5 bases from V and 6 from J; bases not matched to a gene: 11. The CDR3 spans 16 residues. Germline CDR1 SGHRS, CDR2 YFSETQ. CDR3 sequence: CASSSTGTASNSPLHF. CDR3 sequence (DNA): TGCGCCAGCAGTTCAACCGGGACAGCTAGTAATTCACCCCTCCACTTT.

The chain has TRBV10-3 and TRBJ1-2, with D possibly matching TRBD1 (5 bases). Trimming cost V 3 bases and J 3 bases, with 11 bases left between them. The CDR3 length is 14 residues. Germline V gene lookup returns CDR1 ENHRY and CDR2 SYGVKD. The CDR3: CAISDLREDYGYTF. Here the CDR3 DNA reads TGTGCCATCAGTGATCTCAGGGAGGACTATGGCTACACCTTC.

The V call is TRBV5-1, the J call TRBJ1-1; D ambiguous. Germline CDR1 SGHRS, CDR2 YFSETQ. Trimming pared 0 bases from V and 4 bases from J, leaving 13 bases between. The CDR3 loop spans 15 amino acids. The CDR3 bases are TGCGCCAGCAGCTTGGAAGGCCTTTGGAGCACTGAAGCTTTCTTT. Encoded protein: CASSLEGLWSTEAFF.

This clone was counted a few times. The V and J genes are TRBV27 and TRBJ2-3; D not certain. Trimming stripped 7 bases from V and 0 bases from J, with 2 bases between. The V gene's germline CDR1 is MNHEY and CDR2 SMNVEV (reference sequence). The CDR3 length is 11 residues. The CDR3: CASTSTDTQYF. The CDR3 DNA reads TGTGCCAGCACTAGCACAGATACGCAGTATTTT.

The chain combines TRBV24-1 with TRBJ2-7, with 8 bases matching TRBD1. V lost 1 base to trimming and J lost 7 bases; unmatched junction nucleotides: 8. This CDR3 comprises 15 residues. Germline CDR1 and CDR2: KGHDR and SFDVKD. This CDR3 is CATSDLRTGFGEQYV. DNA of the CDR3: TGTGCCACCAGTGATTTAAGGACAGGGTTTGGGGAGCAGTACGTC.

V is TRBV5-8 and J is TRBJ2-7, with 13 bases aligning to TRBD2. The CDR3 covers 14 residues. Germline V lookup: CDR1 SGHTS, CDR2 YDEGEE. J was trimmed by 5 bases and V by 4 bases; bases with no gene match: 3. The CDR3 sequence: CASSIGLAGDEQYF. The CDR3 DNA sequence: TGTGCCAGCAGCATAGGACTAGCGGGAGACGAGCAGTACTTC. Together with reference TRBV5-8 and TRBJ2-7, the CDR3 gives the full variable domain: EAGVTQSPTHLIKTRGQQATLRCSPISGHTSVYWYQQALGLGLQFLLWYDEGEERNRGNFPPRFSGRQFPNYSSELNVNALELEDSALYLCASSIGLAGDEQYFGPGTRLTVT.